This TCR beta chain originates from a study of cytomegalovirus exposure and HLA in healthy donors (dated by TCRdb to 2016 to 2017). Describing the broader study: An earlier analysis of roughly 610 of the donors reported 276 Gb of sequence data and 90 million to 120 million unique TCR beta sequences obtained from about 179 million T cells. An early release that covered some 640 HLA-typed donors contained about 300 gigabases of sequencing data and 70 million to 100 million unique TCR sequences. The genetic ancestry cluster associated with self-reported Caucasian donors included 81% of the 300 to 450 genotyped donors. The study aimed to test whether cataloging public T cell receptors could reveal signatures of past pathogen exposure. The T cell repertoires of under 700 subjects were profiled by immunosequencing and related to cytomegalovirus serostatus. A separate validation cohort of 90 to 150 different subjects was used in addition to the roughly 670-subject first cohort. To predict cytomegalovirus infection status, the study combined high-throughput TCR immunosequencing, statistical association of individual TCRs with disease status, and machine learning. A later analysis re-analyzed previously published TCR beta repertoires from 600 to 850 donors and added high-resolution HLA genotyping to study TCR occurrence patterns. Rather than using new phenotypic data, the later analysis identified candidate immune exposures from TCR beta sequences and from how often those sequences occurred across donors. In an earlier analysis of roughly 540 of the donors, high-throughput TCR beta sequencing was used to judge whether each TCR beta V gene segment behaved as functional or pseudogenic. Alongside the repertoire data, information on donor age, sex, ethnicity and CMV serostatus was compiled. Genome-wide SNP genotypes for about three fifths of the roughly 670 donors were used in a later genetic analysis, which treated that subset as a discovery cohort. Every discovery cohort repertoire had been produced on one sequencing platform. Class I and class II HLA loci were covered by the typing at four-digit resolution. The number of typed donors differed by locus: about 620-640 for A, B, C, DRB1 and DQB1; 500 to 550 for DQA1; fewer than 610 for DPA1; and about 450 for DPB1. Roughly five DR-DQ haplotypes were handled as single units for association and clustering because linkage in the cohort was strong. Among about 410 genotyped donors of the cohort, an average of roughly 230,000 unique TCR beta nucleotide sequences was sequenced per donor, of which 15% to 20% were non-productive.

On this clone itself: Its antigen is not yet known. No per-base quality is available; no much larger clone lies one base away.

The library relied on the immunoSEQ multiplex PCR assay. A mixture of 60 forward primers for TCR Vbeta segments and 13 reverse primers for TCR Jbeta segments was used in the multiplex PCR. The CDR3 region of rearranged TCR beta genes was amplified from genomic DNA with a multiplex PCR assay. Amplified TCR beta libraries were sequenced as 87-base-pair reads on the Illumina HiSeq System. In the paper's pipeline: In a later analysis, tens of millions of unique TCR beta chains were counted across the roughly 610 repertoires, and approximately 9.9 million of these chains were shared by at least two donors. A nearest-neighbor algorithm error-corrected the raw reads and collapsed the reads into unique sequences, merging closely related sequences to remove PCR and sequencing errors. V, D and J gene segments were assigned by aligning CDR3 sequences to IMGT reference sequences. For a sequence to be retained, a match of at least six nucleotides to both a V gene segment and a J gene segment was required. Rearrangements were classified as productive when the CDR3 lacked stop codons and remained in frame with V and J, and all other rearrangements were classified as non-productive. CDR3 was defined by IMGT convention, running from the second conserved V-encoded cysteine to the conserved J-encoded phenylalanine. In an earlier analysis of roughly 610 of the donors, sequences lacking an unambiguous match to a single V gene segment were excluded. In an earlier analysis of a few hundred of the donors, a V segment was called functional when productive rearrangements were above 56.7%, and segregating when the standard deviation between donors exceeded 5%. A statistical classification framework was built to diagnose cytomegalovirus status from the catalog of TCR beta chain sequences. A later analysis assigned V and J genes by comparing TCR nucleotide sequences with IMGT/GENE-DB human TR gene sequences. A later analysis assigned CDR3 sequences and most-parsimonious VDJ recombination scenarios with the TCRdist pipeline. A later analysis defined each TCR beta chain by its CDR3 amino acid sequence plus V-gene family, and excluded reads lacking a unique V-gene family. As a way to deal with suspected cross-contamination and a sequencing artifact, a later analysis dropped nearly 600 nucleotide sequences that were highly shared and had low generation probability. A later analysis calculated a clonal expansion index for each public chain from normalized within-repertoire ranks of inferred template counts. A later analysis computed generation probabilities with a VDJ recombination model fitted to out-of-frame rearrangements, and checked the results against IGoR. Hypergeometric tests were used in a later analysis to score TCR-TCR, TCR-HLA and TCR-CMV co-occurrence, with a repertoire-size bias correction applied to the TCR pairs. In a later analysis, false discovery rates were estimated by permuting HLA or CMV assignments 20 times. In a later analysis, co-occurring TCRs were grouped using DBSCAN, with TCRdist sequence similarity added in when clustering inside HLA-allele-positive subsets. Repertoires with fewer than 30,000 or more than 120,000 public chains were left out of co-occurrence clustering, as were about 5 repertoires with anomalous nucleotide sharing. TCRdb holds this immuneACCESS table with in-frame rearrangements only. Some clones are missing; in checked studies, unresolved V genes explain under half, and the rest has no known cause. D and trimming come from the DNA, and the V and J calls and clone size come from that table. For this sample there are some 200,000 clones; 83% appear just once. Around 1.6% of the sample is in the top ten clones.

The CDR3 runs 14 amino acids, cysteine and phenylalanine included. Only the CDR3 region is kept as DNA, spanning 42 bases read in frame from base 1. CDR1 MNHEY and CDR2 SVGAGI were looked up in the germline V gene. V is cut by 2 bases and J by 3 bases, and the space between the germline ends is 8 bases. The paper's findings and limits, for the study overall: Only TCR beta chains were sequenced in this cohort, and the absence of alpha or paired-chain data limited detectable features. According to a later analysis, most CMV-associated TCR beta chains appeared to be HLA-restricted, and the HLA associations seemed to be driven largely by CMV exposure. Because counts were too low, seventeen rarely observed V segments, including chromosome 9 orphons, were left out of the earlier analysis of 587 of the donors. Broadly in line with IMGT annotations, most TCR beta V segments showed up in productive rearrangements about 90% or about 30% of the time in an earlier analysis of 450 to 750 of the donors. Most TCR sequences were seen in very few donors, while some public TCRs were found in many individuals. In a later analysis, the rate of TCR association differed among HLA loci, with DRB1 alleles having the most associated TCRs and HLA-C alleles having the fewest. Strong co-occurrence of HLA alleles, especially DR and DQ, made assigning TCR associations to individual alleles difficult. Linkage disequilibrium might explain the correlated functional status among segregating V segments, but an unknown experimental factor could not be excluded. Because the 87-base-pair reads could not distinguish some IMGT-functional V segments, including TRBV6-2 and TRBV6-3, those segments were excluded. Compared with the roughly 720-donor mean, donors in an Asian-associated ancestry cluster had fewer N-insertions in productive TCRs, according to a later genetic analysis. A further reported finding was that TCR beta sequences accurately predicted the HLA-A and HLA-B alleles for most subjects in the first cohort. The authors suggested that the approach could potentially be extended to other disease states and immunological phenotypes. For the cohort, immune exposure information was limited to CMV serostatus. An association between a missense DCLRE1C variant and V-gene and J-gene trimming of TCR beta chains was found in a later genetic analysis and replicated in an independent cohort. Three of the identified cytomegalovirus-associated TCR beta chains were confirmed in vitro to be specific for cytomegalovirus antigens. Presence/absence analyses assumed roughly uniform sequencing depth across donors, an assumption that may not hold. Because some donors lacked HLA typing at each locus, the association tests relied only on the typed subset. The study listed 170 or so TCR beta chains as associated with cytomegalovirus. In a later analysis, HLA-associated TCR beta chains showed more clonal expansion and lower generation probabilities than non-associated chains that were equally common. A cluster of highly shared sequence variants was judged likely to be a technical artifact of the sequencing pipeline. The classifier was reported to diagnose cytomegalovirus status with high specificity and sensitivity in both the original and validation cohorts. Several of the top co-occurrence clusters appeared to be linked to parvovirus B19, influenza, CMV and Epstein-Barr virus, according to a later analysis. At a false discovery rate of 0.05, a later analysis linked 16,951 TCR beta sequences to specific HLA alleles.

In total, roughly 670 healthy bone marrow donors made up the cohort. Cohort members were all nominally healthy when sampled, although unrecorded immune exposures were likely present. The donor tested CMV seronegative, placing the donor among the 300 to 400 seronegative members of the cohort. A peripheral blood sample was provided by each donor, and peripheral blood mononuclear cells were used for TCR beta sequencing. Genomic DNA extraction from the blood cell samples was performed with the Qiagen DNeasy Blood Extraction Kit. This receptor was obtained from a middle-aged man in good health and CMV-seronegative. This chain is built from TRBV6-5 and TRBJ2-1, with the D gene not clear enough to name. Input material: PBMCs. This receptor has the CDR3 CASSYGTDYNEQFF. The DNA reads TGTGCCAGCAGTTACGGTACAGACTACAATGAGCAGTTCTTC.